The 19 T cell receptor beta chains reported below all come from one sample, sequenced in a study of blood T cell repertoires in COVID-19. TCRdb keeps only in-frame clones here, not all; method: immunoSEQ multiplex PCR. This sample has some 150,000 clones, with roughly 90% found just once. Sequencing was performed on peripheral blood. These receptors were collected from a man aged 60 to 69 with active or convalescent COVID-19.

This chain connects TRBV9 to TRBJ2-5, with 9 bases identical to TRBD2. Trimming took 3 bases from V and 4 from J; bases not matched to a gene: 7. Germline V gene data show CDR1 as SGDLS and CDR2 as YYNGEE. This CDR3 spans 15 amino acids. The CDR3 reads CASSDLAGDLETQYF. The CDR3 DNA reads as TGTGCCAGCAGCGACTTAGCGGGGGACCTAGAGACCCAGTACTTC.

The chain has TRBV4-3 and TRBJ2-7; D is undetermined. CDR3 length: 15 amino acids. Germline CDR1 is LGHNA and CDR2 is YSLEER. V was clipped by 0 bases and J by 3 bases, with 12 bases between them. The CDR3 DNA follows: TGCGCCAGCAGCCAAGAAGCCGGTTCCTACTACGAGCAGTACTTC. Its translation is CASSQEAGSYYEQYF.

This chain connects TRBV11-3 to TRBJ2-5; no firm D call. CDR1 is SGHNT and CDR2 is YENEEA in the germline V gene. The CDR3 spans 11 residues. The ends were cut back, 5 bases at V and 3 bases at J, with 4 bases in the middle. The CDR3 reads CASSLKETQYF. The CDR3 region has the DNA TGTGCCAGCAGCCTTAAAGAGACCCAGTACTTC.

The V and J genes are TRBV29-1 and TRBJ2-1, with 9 positions matching TRBD2. In germline, CDR1 is SQVTM, CDR2 ANQGSEA. The CDR3 length is 12 residues. V trimming: 2 bases; J trimming: 10 bases; junction bases outside the gene matches: 3. CDR3 protein: CSVETSGYEQFF. The CDR3, as DNA: TGCAGCGTTGAAACTAGCGGGTACGAGCAGTTCTTC.

This chain joins TRBV20-1 and TRBJ1-5; 7 nucleotides match TRBD1. Germline trimming cut 3 bases from V and 6 bases from J; bases unmatched to any gene: 5. CDR3 length: 13 amino acids. CDR1 and CDR2 from the germline V gene are DFQATT and SNEGSKA (reference sequence). The CDR3 is CSASGSGGQPQHF. The DNA of the CDR3 is TGCAGTGCTAGTGGTTCAGGGGGTCAGCCCCAGCATTTT.

The chain joins TRBV27 to TRBJ2-7, with 12 bases fitting TRBD1. The germline V gene has CDR1 MNHEY and CDR2 SMNVEV (reference sequence). V was clipped by 4 bases and J by 5 bases; unmatched bases: 3. CDR3 length equals 14 residues. The CDR3 here is CASSWGQGAHEQYF. CDR3 bases: TGTGCCAGCAGTTGGGGACAGGGGGCCCACGAGCAGTACTTC.

The chain recombines TRBV6-2 or TRBV6-3 with TRBJ1-4; 9 nucleotides match TRBD1. V gave up 2 bases and J gave up 8 bases; unmatched junction bases: 6. Per the germline V gene, CDR1 is MNHEY and CDR2 is SVGEGT. The CDR3 covers 15 residues. DNA of the CDR3: TGTGCCAGCAGTTACACCGGGACAGGGCGAGAAAAACTGTTTTTT. Amino acids: CASSYTGTGREKLFF.

The chain has TRBV7-9 and TRBJ2-5; D might be TRBD2 (5 bases). Looked up from germline, CDR1 is SEHNR and CDR2 is FQNEAQ (reference sequence). V shed 6 bases and J shed 8 bases, with 10 bases lying between them. This CDR3 has 11 residues. The CDR3 loop reads CASRRTSTQYF. The CDR3 nucleotides are TGTGCCAGCAGGAGGACTTCTACCCAGTACTTC.

In this sample, this clone turned up once. The J gene is TRBJ1-5, the V gene TRBV7-9; D is possibly TRBD1 (5 bases). Trimming pared 5 bases from V and 2 bases from J, leaving 16 bases between. The V gene's germline CDR1 is SEHNR and CDR2 FQNEAQ (reference sequence). This CDR3 comprises 16 residues. Here the CDR3 reads CASSPVGWGGNQPQHF. The CDR3 nucleotides read TGTGCCAGCAGCCCAGTGGGGTGGGGGGGCAATCAGCCCCAGCATTTT.

This clone was detected a few times. The rearrangement uses TRBV19 and TRBJ2-2; TRBD1 agrees at 8 bases. From germline, CDR1 is LNHDA and CDR2 SQIVND (reference sequence). The CDR3 totals 16 residues. Trimming removed 1 base from V and 1 base from J; junction bases left unmatched: 2. The CDR3 DNA sequence: TGTGCCAGTAGTATAGGAGGGACAGGGAACACCGGGGAGCTGTTTTTT. Its translation is CASSIGGTGNTGELFF.

The count of this clone is one. This CDR3 reads CASSVATAGGQETQYF. DNA for the CDR3: TGTGCCAGCAGCGTAGCCACAGCGGGGGGGCAAGAGACCCAGTACTTC. The chain combines TRBV9 with TRBJ2-5, with 10 bases lining up with TRBD2. The CDR3 contains 16 residues. CDR1 SGDLS and CDR2 YYNGEE come from the germline V gene. V shed 0 bases and J 2 bases; nucleotides not matched to a gene: 4.

This chain joins TRBV6-2 or TRBV6-3 and TRBJ2-3; D is unresolved. Germline V gives CDR1 MNHEY, CDR2 SVGEGT. The CDR3 contains 12 residues. The V and J ends lost 6 bases and 1 base respectively, with 5 bases between them. CDR3 region: CASSRGTDTQYF. CDR3 nucleotides: TGTGCCAGCAGCCGAGGCACAGATACGCAGTATTTT.

V is TRBV5-1 and J is TRBJ2-5, with 11 positions matching TRBD1. The CDR3 covers 18 residues. Germline-derived CDR1 and CDR2 are SGHRS and YFSETQ. V was clipped by 10 bases and J by 1 base; unmatched bases: 18. CDR3 in DNA: TGCGCCGGATACGGGACAGGGGGTACAGGACCTCTCCAAGAGACCCAGTACTTC. Its protein product is CAGYGTGGTGPLQETQYF. Using reference TRBV5-1 and TRBJ2-5 for the parts outside the CDR3, the full variable domain is KAGVTQTPRYLIKTRGQQVTLSCSPISGHRSVSWYQQTPGQGLQFLFEYFSETQRNKGNFPGRFSGRQFSNSRSEMNVSTLELGDSALYLCAGYGTGGTGPLQETQYFGPGTRLLVL.

This chain uses TRBV5-8 with TRBJ1-5, with D maybe TRBD1 (5 bases). Germline assignment: CDR1 SGHTS and CDR2 YDEGEE. CDR3 length equals 17 residues. The ends were cut back, 1 base at V and 0 bases at J, with 14 bases in the middle. CDR3 DNA: TGTGCCAGCAGCTTGAGTCCCGCAGGGCATAGCAATCAGCCCCAGCATTTT. It encodes CASSLSPAGHSNQPQHF.

The chain couples TRBV2 to TRBJ2-2, with 8 positions matching TRBD2. Germline V gene sequence: CDR1 SNHLY, CDR2 FYNNEI. Trimming took 11 bases from V and 4 from J; bases not matched to a gene: 12. The CDR3 contains 15 residues. CDR3 DNA sequence: TGTGCCTCCTCCCCTTTAGCGGGAAGCACCGGGGAGCTGTTTTTT. This codes for CASSPLAGSTGELFF.

The chain has TRBV7-2 and TRBJ1-2, with 7 bases identical to TRBD1. Trimming at V came to 9 bases and at J to 2 bases, leaving 6 bases not matched to a gene. Germline CDR1 SGHTA, CDR2 FQGNSA. The CDR3 consists of 13 residues. CDR3 loop: CASAVGGNYGYTF. The DNA of the CDR3 is TGTGCCAGTGCGGTAGGGGGCAACTATGGCTACACCTTC.

This chain uses TRBV21-1 with TRBJ2-7; TRBD2 is the table's D call, not checked against the DNA. TRBV21-1 is tagged as a pseudogene. The CDR3 sequence is 20 residues long. CDR3 bases: TGTGCCAGCAGCAACCACCGCGAGGGAGCGGGAGGCACGATTTCCTACGAGCAGTACTTC. This gives the protein CASSNHREGAGGTISYEQYF.

This chain uses TRBV19 with TRBJ1-1; D is unresolved. From germline, CDR1 is LNHDA and CDR2 SQIVND (reference sequence). V gave up 6 bases and J gave up 5 bases, with 16 bases separating them. The CDR3 contains 14 residues. The CDR3 nucleotides read TGTGCCAGTAGGCCAGGACTGAGAACAACTGAAGCTTTCTTT. Protein: CASRPGLRTTEAFF.

CDR3 in DNA: TGCGCCAGCAGCTTGGGAGGGCTCGATCAGCCCCAGCATTTT. Amino acid sequence: CASSLGGLDQPQHF. The gene calls are TRBV5-1 and TRBJ1-5; D not certain. The CDR3 consists of 14 residues. V was shortened by 0 bases and J by 5 bases, with 9 bases between the two germline ends. The germline gives CDR1 SGHRS, CDR2 YFSETQ.